Below are 25 T cell receptor beta chains sequenced from a single sample in a study of T cells in Graves' hyperthyroidism and ophthalmopathy. The source material, RNA transcripts, was used to amplify TCR beta CDR3 regions. A first-round RT-PCR of the TCR CDR3 used the HTBI primer set. Each CDR3 protein is one row after TCRdb ran MiXCR on the multiplex PCR reads. The sample shows a few hundred thousand distinct CDR3 sequences, less than 15% of them seen only once. Input material: blood. Receptors were obtained from a woman aged 40 to 49 with Graves' hyperthyroidism that later progressed to Graves' ophthalmopathy.

Points on this clonotype: A much larger clone lies a single base off, so this may be a read error. The V and J genes are TRBV7-9 and TRBJ2-3; D is undetermined. This CDR3 region has 15 residues. Germline V CDR1 and CDR2: SEHNR, FQNEAQ (reference sequence). With 5 bases removed from V and 8 bases from J, the gap between germline ends came to 20 bases. The CDR3 DNA reads as TGTGCCAGCAGCCCAACTCTAGAGGTCCCAGCTACGCAGTATTTT. Its protein product is CASSPTLEVPATQYF.

The V and J genes are TRBV6-2 or TRBV6-3 and TRBJ1-2; 8 nucleotides line up with TRBD1. Germline V gene sequence: CDR1 MNHEY, CDR2 SVGEGT. V gave up 5 bases and J gave up 8 bases; unmatched junction bases: 7. The CDR3 has 13 amino acids. The CDR3, as DNA: TGTGCCAGCAGTGACGGACAGGGAAGCGGCTACACCTTC. The encoded protein is CASSDGQGSGYTF.

This clonotype was counted ten times or more. This rearrangement joins TRBV12-3 or TRBV12-4 to TRBJ2-5; D unresolved. The CDR3 has 15 amino acids. The V end was cut by 1 base, the J end by 5 bases, with 14 bases between. CDR3 bases: TGTGCCAGCAGTTTAGGGACGGCGACCGGGGAGACCCAGTACTTC. It translates to CASSLGTATGETQYF.

This clonotype was counted ten times or more. The chain links TRBV5-1 to TRBJ2-1; TRBD1 is a possible D gene (5 bases). Trimming left V 0 bases short and J 7 bases short, with 17 bases between. This CDR3 has 16 amino acids. Germline loops: CDR1 SGHRS, CDR2 YFSETQ. The CDR3 DNA reads TGCGCCAGCAGCTTGGTTCAGGGAATTGTAGTTAATGAGCAGTTCTTC. Its translation is CASSLVQGIVVNEQFF.

This clonotype was seen at least ten times. The rearrangement uses TRBV28 and TRBJ2-1; D remains unclear. Germline CDR1 MDHEN, CDR2 SYDVKM. V lost 2 bases to trimming and J lost 4 bases, with 6 bases between them. CDR3 size: 13 residues. The CDR3 region is CASSLLRYNEQFF. CDR3 DNA sequence: TGTGCCAGCAGTTTACTGAGATACAATGAGCAGTTCTTC. The full variable domain, in which reference TRBV28 and TRBJ2-1 provide the parts outside the CDR3, is DVKVTQSSRYLVKRTGEKVFLECVQDMDHENMFWYRQDPGLGLRLIYFSYDVKMKEKGDIPEGYSVSREKKERFSLILESASTNQTSMYLCASSLLRYNEQFFGPGTRLTVL.

The rearrangement links TRBV4-1 to TRBJ2-3, with 10 bases identical to TRBD2. In germline, CDR1 is MGHRA, CDR2 YSYEKL. CDR3 size: 16 residues. The V segment lost 3 bases and the J segment 1 base; nucleotides outside the gene matches: 4. The DNA of the CDR3 is TGCGCCAGCAGCCAGGTCGGGACTAGCGGCACAGATACGCAGTATTTT. Protein sequence: CASSQVGTSGTDTQYF.

This sequence joins TRBV27 and TRBJ2-1; 8 nucleotides agree with TRBD2. There are 17 residues in the CDR3. Per germline, CDR1 MNHEY and CDR2 SMNVEV (reference sequence). The V and J ends lost 6 bases and 5 bases, in that order; junction bases with no gene match: 15. The CDR3 reads CASRPFGLAEINNEQFF. In nucleotides, the CDR3 is TGTGCCAGCAGACCCTTCGGACTAGCAGAAATTAACAATGAGCAGTTCTTC.

This clonotype was counted a single time. A junction end diverges from the germline sequence, so it may reflect a read error. The chain couples TRBV2 to TRBJ2-1, with a weak D call TRBD1 (5 bases). CDR1 is SNHLY and CDR2 is FYNNEI in the germline V gene. The CDR3 is 16 amino acids. The CDR3 loop is CASSLGAGFSYNDQCF. The CDR3 region has the DNA TGTGCCAGCAGCTTAGGGGCCGGGTTCTCCTACAATGATCAGTGCTTC.

V usage is TRBV5-1 and J usage is TRBJ2-3; 7 bases are a match to TRBD2. Trimming at V came to 5 bases and at J to 2 bases, leaving 8 bases not matched to a gene. The CDR3 length is 15 residues. CDR1 and CDR2 from the germline V gene are SGHRS and YFSETQ. CDR3 sequence reads: CASRYSSGFTDTQYF. DNA for the CDR3: TGCGCCAGCAGATATTCTAGCGGCTTCACAGATACGCAGTATTTT.

This clonotype was picked up many times. The V and J genes are TRBV14 and TRBJ1-1; D uncertain. This CDR3 has 14 amino acids. Germline V gene sequence: CDR1 SGHDN, CDR2 FVKESK. V lost 5 bases and J lost 0, with 10 bases in between. The CDR3 region is CASSYSGMNTEAFF. CDR3 DNA: TGTGCCAGCAGCTACAGCGGAATGAACACTGAAGCTTTCTTT.

In its sample, this clonotype was seen many times. This chain joins TRBV19 and TRBJ2-3; perhaps TRBD2 as D (6 bases). Germline CDR1 reads LNHDA; CDR2 reads SQIVND (reference sequence). V lost 5 bases and J 6 bases, leaving 27 bases between the germline ends. The CDR3 contains 18 residues. Here the CDR3 reads CASSSPPGTAPSRDTQYF. For the CDR3, the DNA is TGTGCCAGTAGTTCGCCGCCCGGGACTGCTCCCTCCAGGGATACGCAGTATTTT.

The rearrangement links TRBV5-6 to TRBJ1-6; D not certain. In germline, CDR1 is SGHDT, CDR2 YYEEEE. V dropped 4 bases and J dropped 4 bases, with 12 bases sitting between them. This CDR3 is built from 15 residues. The CDR3 coding sequence is TGTGCCAGCAGCCCCAGTGGAGGTTATAATTCACCCCTCCACTTT. Encoded protein: CASSPSGGYNSPLHF.

This clonotype came up many times. The chain combines TRBV28 with TRBJ2-5; 9 nucleotides line up with TRBD2. The ends lost 2 bases at V and 5 bases at J; junction bases unmatched: 6. The CDR3 length is 15 residues. Germline V CDR1 and CDR2: MDHEN, SYDVKM. The CDR3 loop reads CASSLAGGPRETQYF. In DNA form, the CDR3 reads TGTGCCAGCAGTTTAGCGGGAGGGCCGAGGGAGACCCAGTACTTC. Full variable domain (rest looked up from reference TRBV28 and TRBJ2-5): DVKVTQSSRYLVKRTGEKVFLECVQDMDHENMFWYRQDPGLGLRLIYFSYDVKMKEKGDIPEGYSVSREKKERFSLILESASTNQTSMYLCASSLAGGPRETQYFGPGTRLLVL.

The rearrangement joins TRBV2 to TRBJ1-1, with D tentatively TRBD1 (5 bases). CDR1 is SNHLY, CDR2 FYNNEI, per germline. The CDR3 has 14 amino acids. Trimming removed 8 bases from V and 1 base from J, with 14 bases in between. This CDR3 is CASGLEGWNTEAFF. For the CDR3, the DNA is TGTGCCAGCGGTTTGGAGGGGTGGAACACTGAAGCTTTCTTT. Based on the CDR3 plus reference TRBV2 and TRBJ1-1, the full variable domain is EPEVTQTPSHQVTQMGQEVILRCVPISNHLYFYWYRQILGQKVEFLVSFYNNEISEKSEIFDDQFSVERPDGSNFTLKIRSTKLEDSAMYFCASGLEGWNTEAFFGQGTRLTVV.

A few counts support this clonotype. The chain combines TRBV7-9 with TRBJ2-1; a possible D gene is TRBD2 (6 bases). From germline, CDR1 is SEHNR and CDR2 FQNEAQ (reference sequence). The V gene lost 0 bases and the J gene lost 5 bases, with 14 bases spanning the gap. The CDR3 sequence is 16 residues long. The CDR3 sequence: CASSLARASAHNEQFF. For the CDR3, the DNA is TGTGCCAGCAGCTTAGCGCGGGCTAGCGCGCACAATGAGCAGTTCTTC.

About this clonotype itself: At one of its ends the junction is not consistent with the germline gene, which may arise from a read error. The genes are TRBV28 and TRBJ1-3; TRBD1 is a possible D gene (5 bases). This CDR3 is built from 18 residues. CDR1 and CDR2 (germline): MDHEN, SYDVKM. CDR3 in amino acids: CASSRFGGEEGSGNTTYF. Here the CDR3 DNA reads TGTGCCAGCAGCCGCTTCGGGGGAGAAGAAGGCTCTGGAAACACCACATATTTT.

In its sample, this clonotype was seen many times. This rearrangement joins TRBV13 to TRBJ2-3; 7 bases line up with TRBD2. Germline CDR1 is PRHDT and CDR2 is FYEKMQ (reference sequence). J lost 2 bases, V lost 2 bases, and 4 bases had no gene match. CDR3 length: 15 residues. CDR3 in DNA: TGTGCCAGCAGCTTACCGGGAGGAATCACAGATACGCAGTATTTT. Its protein is CASSLPGGITDTQYF.

This clonotype showed up many times. The chain employs TRBV27 and TRBJ2-1, with D perhaps matching TRBD1 (5 bases). V gave up 8 bases and J gave up 5 bases, with 13 bases separating them. This CDR3 has 13 amino acids. Germline loops: CDR1 MNHEY, CDR2 SMNVEV (reference sequence). The CDR3 here is CASGSTVNNEQFF. CDR3 bases: TGTGCCAGCGGGTCGACAGTCAACAATGAGCAGTTCTTC.

This clonotype was seen many times. The chain employs TRBV5-1 and TRBJ1-2; possible D gene TRBD1, 6 bases. Trimming shortened V by 10 bases and J by 6 bases, and 13 bases separated the two germline ends. This CDR3 contains 11 residues. From germline, CDR1 is SGHRS and CDR2 YFSETQ. DNA of the CDR3: TGCGCCGTACAGGGAATTCATGGCTACACCTTC. This gives the protein CAVQGIHGYTF. Together with reference TRBV5-1 and TRBJ1-2, the CDR3 gives the full variable domain: KAGVTQTPRYLIKTRGQQVTLSCSPISGHRSVSWYQQTPGQGLQFLFEYFSETQRNKGNFPGRFSGRQFSNSRSEMNVSTLELGDSALYLCAVQGIHGYTFGSGTRLTVV.

On this clonotype itself: Since a much larger clone is just one base distant, this may be a read error. J is TRBJ1-5 and V is TRBV5-1; unclear D gene. The CDR3 contains 13 residues. CDR1 is SGHRS and CDR2 is YFSETQ in the germline V gene. Here the CDR3 reads CASSLVSDQPQHF. The CDR3 DNA is TGCGCCAGCAGCTTGGTTAGCGATCAGCCCCAGCATTTT.

There are a few counts of this clonotype. The genes are TRBV5-6 and TRBJ2-3, with D maybe TRBD2 (5 bases). Germline V gene data show CDR1 as SGHDT and CDR2 as YYEEEE. V shed 4 bases and J shed 3 bases, with 15 bases lying between them. This CDR3 region has 15 residues. The CDR3: CASSDYHRWTDTQYF. CDR3 coding DNA: TGTGCCAGCAGCGACTACCACCGTTGGACAGATACGCAGTATTTT. Looking up the rest from reference TRBV5-6 and TRBJ2-3 gives the full variable domain: DAGVTQSPTHLIKTRGQQVTLRCSPKSGHDTVSWYQQALGQGPQFIFQYYEEEERQRGNFPDRFSGHQFPNYSSELNVNALLLGDSALYLCASSDYHRWTDTQYFGPGTRLTVL.

This clonotype was seen at least ten times. The gene calls are TRBV20-1 and TRBJ1-4; D remains unclear. The length of the CDR3 is 14 residues. CDR1 is DFQATT and CDR2 is SNEGSKA in the germline V gene (reference sequence). Trimming pared 0 bases from V and 8 bases from J, leaving 13 bases between. CDR3 bases: TGCAGTGCTAGAGATTATGGGGAAACCGAAAAACTGTTTTTT. Protein product: CSARDYGETEKLFF.

The table lists this clonotype with many counts. The CDR3 DNA sequence: TGTGCCAGCAGTCGAGTCGACAGGGACGGTCAGCCCCAGCATTTT. Translation gives CASSRVDRDGQPQHF. The chain recombines TRBV28 with TRBJ1-5, with TRBD1 identical over 7 bases. The germline CDR1 and CDR2 sequences are MDHEN and SYDVKM. Trimming removed 5 bases from V and 6 bases from J; junction bases left unmatched: 10. CDR3 length: 15 amino acids.

This clonotype was found many times. The chain combines TRBV19 with TRBJ1-1; 8 bases fit TRBD1. The CDR3 runs 14 residues. V shed 3 bases, J shed 8 bases, and the junction held 8 bases outside the gene matches. Germline V gene sequence: CDR1 LNHDA, CDR2 SQIVND (reference sequence). The CDR3 nucleotides read TGTGCCAGTAGTATTGGGACAGGAGGATCGGAAGCTTTCTTT. Translating it yields CASSIGTGGSEAFF.

Only a few counts were recorded for this clonotype. The rearrangement joins TRBV28 to TRBJ1-2; TRBD1 is a possible D gene (6 bases). The CDR3 loop spans 16 amino acids. Trimming took 7 bases from V and 5 from J, leaving 23 bases between them. The germline CDR1 and CDR2 sequences are MDHEN and SYDVKM. Here the CDR3 reads CASKGGFRLSKYGYTF. CDR3 nucleotides: TGTGCCAGCAAAGGGGGGTTTCGGCTTTCCAAATATGGCTACACCTTC.